This T cell receptor (beta chain) is from a study of cytomegalovirus exposure and HLA in healthy donors. Study conclusions and caveats: TCR beta V- and J-gene trimming, according to a later analysis, was linked to a missense DCLRE1C variant. There were a few CMV-associated chains whose specificity for CMV antigens was confirmed in vitro.

About this clone: Its specificity is unknown.

The PCR contained 60 Vbeta and 13 Jbeta primers. In the original workflow: Roughly 11 million of the roughly 80 million unique TCR beta chains counted in a later analysis were shared. Some clones are missing from TCRdb's copy, which holds only in-frame ones; the method was immunoSEQ multiplex PCR. V and J calls and clone size are given by that table; D and trimming were obtained from the DNA. The sample records tens of thousands of clones, 82% being singletons. The donors, nominally healthy at sampling, likely had unrecorded immune exposures. Germline CDR1 is MNHNY and CDR2 is SVGAGI (reference sequence). There are 16 residues in the CDR3. V was pared by 3 bases and J by 2 bases, with 16 bases between.

Sequenced: PBMCs. This TCR came from a young man in good health and CMV-seronegative. The gene calls are TRBV6-6 and TRBJ2-5, with D maybe TRBD2 (7 bases). The CDR3 region is CASSYFRGDTQETQYF. DNA for the CDR3: TGTGCCAGCAGTTATTTTCGGGGGGACACTCAAGAGACCCAGTACTTC.